Below are 2 T cell receptor beta chains sequenced from a single sample in a study of prognosis after radiotherapy for stage I lung cancer. Genomic DNA was the source, and TCR beta CDR3 was amplified from it by two-round multiplex PCR. The use of primers specific to each TRBV and TRBJ gene characterized first-round PCR. Via MiXCR, TCRdb re-called the multiplex PCR reads, giving one row per CDR3 protein. In the table there are 10,000 to 15,000 distinct CDR3 sequences, less than 70% of which are singletons. This specimen was PBMCs, taken before or after stereotactic body radiation therapy (not recorded which). These receptors all come from a donor older than 45 with non-small cell lung cancer.

This clonotype appeared a single time. This chain links TRBV5-1 with TRBJ1-1; TRBD1 agrees at 12 bases. Germline V gene lookup returns CDR1 SGHRS and CDR2 YFSETQ. The CDR3 length is 17 residues. V shed 0 bases and J 1 base; nucleotides not matched to a gene: 4. The CDR3 protein is CASSLEGQGAANTEAFF. The CDR3 coding sequence is TGCGCCAGCAGCTTGGAGGGACAGGGGGCGGCGAACACTGAAGCTTTCTTT.

This clonotype was recorded many times. The chain employs TRBV7-3 and TRBJ2-7; no firm D call. V shed 3 bases and J shed 0 bases, with 6 bases lying between them. CDR3 length: 13 residues. Germline assignment: CDR1 SGHTA and CDR2 FQGTGA. The CDR3 bases are TGTGCCAGCAGCTTCCAGAGCTCCTACGAGCAGTACTTC. Translating gives CASSFQSSYEQYF.